This TCR beta chain was sequenced in a study of blood T cell repertoires in COVID-19. Background on the study: The United States, Italy and Spain provided the acute and convalescent COVID-19 samples. Sources were T cells, B-cell-depleted T cells, or PBMCs; the material itself was cDNA or gDNA.

The CDR3 length is 15 residues. In the original analysis: Quantification of nucleated cells was approximated via reference gene primer amplification. The method was immunoSEQ multiplex PCR; TCRdb's version includes in-frame clones alone and lacks a portion of them. The DNA was the basis for D and trimming; V, J and clone size are from that table. The table shows hundreds of thousands of clones, with approximately 90% occurring only once. Source material: peripheral blood. The chain is built from TRBV21-1 and TRBJ1-3. TRBV21-1 is a known pseudogene. The sequence was obtained from a woman aged 18-29 years with acute or convalescent COVID-19. Here the CDR3 DNA reads TGTGCCAGCAGCAACGTCCGGGTCTCTGGAAACACCATATATTTT. Protein product: CASSNVRVSGNTIYF.